This T cell receptor (beta chain) was profiled in a study of T cells in Graves' hyperthyroidism and ophthalmopathy. Amplification yielded TCR beta CDR3 regions, with RNA transcripts as the source. First-round RT-PCR with HTBI primers amplified the TCR CDR3 region. TCRdb redid the calling of the multiplex PCR reads with MiXCR, one entry per CDR3 protein. The repertoire has hundreds of thousands of distinct CDR3 sequences, approximately 16% of them found once; the top ten carry less than 3.5%. The V segment lost 6 bases and the J segment 1 base; nucleotides outside the gene matches: 14. From germline, CDR1 is MNHNS and CDR2 SASEGT. The CDR3 runs to 17 residues. Patients with ophthalmopathy all had a Clinical Activity Score of at least 3, a NOSPECS grade of at least 4 and duration under 3 months. Uncontrolled infection, other autoimmune disease, pregnancy or lactation excluded patients. Fresh peripheral blood, roughly 10 ml, was the source of the PBMCs.

Input material: blood. The sequence derives from a woman in her forties with Graves' ophthalmopathy. This chain uses TRBV6-1 with TRBJ1-1, with TRBD1 matching 7 bases. The CDR3 protein is CASRTPSWGTENTEAFF. CDR3 DNA sequence: TGTGCCAGCAGAACCCCTTCTTGGGGGACAGAGAACACTGAAGCTTTCTTT.